The sequence of this T cell receptor (beta chain) was determined in a study of blood T cell repertoires in COVID-19. Whole-study context: Acute and convalescent COVID-19 samples came from the United States, Italy and Spain. PBMCs, B-cell-depleted T cells, or T cells provided the cDNA or gDNA that made up the material.

Source study methods: Researchers report that nucleated cell counts were estimated from reference gene primer amplification. Profiling relied on immunoSEQ multiplex PCR, and the TCRdb table lists in-frame clones only, not all of them. V, J and clone size reflect that table, while D and trimming were determined from the DNA. The sample records approximately 200,000 clones, 70% to 80% being singletons. The CDR3 has 14 residues. With 3 bases removed from V and 3 bases from J, the gap between germline ends came to 11 bases. CDR1 and CDR2 (germline): ENHRY, SYGVKD. This chain connects TRBV10-3 to TRBJ1-2; perhaps TRBD1 as D (6 bases). The source material was peripheral blood. The sequence was collected from a middle-aged woman with COVID-19, enrolled during active disease. Written as DNA, the CDR3 is TGTGCCATCAGTGATGGGACACAATACTATGGCTACACCTTC. Its protein is CAISDGTQYYGYTF.